This record covers a single TCR beta chain. The sample carries other DNA sequences with the same CDR3. V lost 6 bases, J lost 0 bases, and 15 bases lay in between. The germline CDR1 and CDR2 sequences are KGHSH and LQKENI. This CDR3 spans 16 amino acids. Generated by immunoSEQ multiplex PCR, the TCRdb table keeps only in-frame clones and is missing some. The data hold under 550,000 clones, with around 96% observed a single time. These data come from a study of shared clonotypes between healthy human individuals. The sequence was collected from a young woman in good health. The rearrangement links TRBV18 to TRBJ1-3; tentatively, D is TRBD1 (6 bases). Sequencing was carried out using naive CD4+ T cells sorted from blood. Described subset: CD45RA+ positively selected. The DNA of the CDR3 is TGTGCCAGCTCTCCCGGACAGCCGAGCTCTGGAAACACCATATATTTT. Amino acid sequence: CASSPGQPSSGNTIYF. Full variable domain (remainder filled in from reference TRBV18 and TRBJ1-3): NAGVMQNPRHLVRRRGQEARLRCSPMKGHSHVYWYRQLPEEGLKFMVYLQKENIIDESGMPKERFSAEFPKEGPSILRIQQVVRGDSAAYFCASSPGQPSSGNTIYFGEGSWLTVV.